Shown below are 15 T cell receptor beta chains from a single sample sequenced in a study of T cell responses to AZD1222 COVID-19 vaccine. This table comes from immunoSEQ multiplex PCR, and its TCRdb copy is limited to in-frame clones, with some not included. The sample records approximately 75,000 clones, more than 75% being singletons. Source: peripheral blood, taken 28 days after the second AZD1222 dose. These receptors all come from an adult who received the AZD1222 COVID-19 vaccine.

This rearrangement joins TRBV12-3 or TRBV12-4 to TRBJ2-7; TRBD2 is a possible D gene (5 bases). Trimming shortened V by 6 bases and J by 9 bases, and 15 bases separated the two germline ends. This CDR3 has 12 amino acids. CDR3: CASSRSGVGQYF. DNA for the CDR3: TGTGCCAGCAGCCGATCCGGGGTAGGGCAGTACTTC.

The chain couples TRBV7-9 to TRBJ2-1, with TRBD1 identical over 8 bases. Losses at the gene ends were 5 bases for V and 6 bases for J; bases not matched to a gene: 6. In germline, CDR1 is SEHNR, CDR2 FQNEAQ (reference sequence). The CDR3 totals 14 residues. The CDR3 is CASSGRTGFNEQFF. In nucleotides, the CDR3 is TGTGCCAGCAGCGGGCGGACAGGGTTCAATGAGCAGTTCTTC.

The V and J genes are TRBV6-2 or TRBV6-3 and TRBJ1-1, with D hard to call. The CDR3 spans 12 residues. The germline V gene has CDR1 MNHEY and CDR2 SVGEGT. With 5 bases removed from V and 6 bases from J, the gap between germline ends came to 10 bases. The CDR3 nucleotides are TGTGCCAGCAGTCGTCCTCGGGCTGAAGCTTTCTTT. It translates to CASSRPRAEAFF.

The chain recombines TRBV5-1 with TRBJ2-5, with 10 bases that match TRBD1. V gave up 3 bases and J gave up 6 bases; unmatched junction bases: 5. This CDR3 has 14 amino acids. The V gene's germline CDR1 is SGHRS and CDR2 YFSETQ. As DNA, the CDR3 is TGCGCCAGCAGCTCCGGGACAGGGGCGAAGACCCAGTACTTC. Protein product: CASSSGTGAKTQYF.

The gene calls are TRBV7-6 and TRBJ1-2; 11 bases are shared with TRBD1. The CDR3 contains 15 residues. V trimming: 1 base; J trimming: 4 bases; junction bases outside the gene matches: 2. Germline V CDR1 and CDR2: SGHVS, FNYEAQ. The CDR3 region is CASSLEGTGGYGYTF. In DNA, the CDR3 is TGTGCCAGCAGCTTAGAAGGGACAGGGGGCTATGGCTACACCTTC.

This sequence joins TRBV21-1 and TRBJ1-1; the listed D gene, TRBD1, was not tested against the DNA. TRBV21-1 is assigned pseudogene status. This CDR3 is built from 16 residues. Written as DNA, the CDR3 is TGTGCCAGCAGCAAAGCTTCTACAGGGTGGCACACTGAAGCTTTCTTT. It encodes CASSKASTGWHTEAFF.

J is TRBJ2-6 and V is TRBV30; D gene ambiguous. CDR3 length equals 14 residues. The germline V and J ends were trimmed by 4 bases and 0 bases, with 7 bases remaining between them. Looked up from germline, CDR1 is GTSNPN and CDR2 is SVGIG (reference sequence). The DNA of the CDR3 is TGTGCCTGGACCCGAAACTCTGGGGCCAACGTCCTGACTTTC. As protein: CAWTRNSGANVLTF. The full variable domain, its missing parts supplied by reference TRBV30 and TRBJ2-6, is SQTIHQWPATLVQPVGSPLSLECTVEGTSNPNLYWYRQAAGRGLQLLFYSVGIGQISSEVPQNLSASRPQDRQFILSSKKLLLSDSGFYLCAWTRNSGANVLTFGAGSRLTVL.

The genes are TRBV7-9 and TRBJ1-1, with 10 nucleotides matching TRBD1. Germline CDR1 reads SEHNR; CDR2 reads FQNEAQ (reference sequence). CDR3 size: 14 residues. V trimming: 8 bases; J trimming: 0 bases; junction bases outside the gene matches: 3. The CDR3 nucleotides read TGTGCCAGCGGACAGGGGGTCATGAACACTGAAGCTTTCTTT. It yields the protein CASGQGVMNTEAFF.

The rearrangement joins TRBV6-2 or TRBV6-3 to TRBJ1-1; 9 positions agree with TRBD1. This CDR3 spans 14 amino acids. V lost 2 bases and J lost 5; bases outside the gene matches: 3. Germline values: CDR1 MNHEY, CDR2 SVGEGT. Here the CDR3 reads CASSYRTGVTEAFF. CDR3 nucleotides: TGTGCCAGCAGTTACAGGACAGGGGTTACTGAAGCTTTCTTT.

The chain links TRBV4-3 to TRBJ2-1; D may be TRBD2 (5 bases). The germline gives CDR1 LGHNA, CDR2 YSLEER. This CDR3 has 14 residues. V lost 0 bases, J lost 7 bases, and 10 bases lay in between. The CDR3 sequence: CASSQDTSRNEQFF. In DNA, the CDR3 is TGCGCCAGCAGCCAAGATACTAGTAGGAATGAGCAGTTCTTC.

The chain carries TRBV10-3 and TRBJ1-5, with 7 positions matching TRBD1. Germline V gives CDR1 ENHRY, CDR2 SYGVKD. Losses at the gene ends were 11 bases for V and 2 bases for J; bases not matched to a gene: 9. The CDR3 runs to 14 residues. The CDR3 is CASSSGTGNQPQHF. In nucleotides, the CDR3 is TGTGCCTCCTCTTCCGGGACAGGCAATCAGCCCCAGCATTTT.

V and J are TRBV5-1 and TRBJ1-1; no clear D gene. V was trimmed by 4 bases and J by 6 bases, leaving 16 bases between them. From germline, CDR1 is SGHRS and CDR2 YFSETQ. The CDR3 sequence is 14 residues long. CDR3: CASSPAATLAEAFF. Here the CDR3 DNA reads TGCGCCAGCAGCCCCGCAGCGACCCTGGCTGAAGCTTTCTTT.

The rearrangement links TRBV6-5 to TRBJ1-3; no clear D gene. Germline V gene lookup returns CDR1 MNHEY and CDR2 SVGAGI. The CDR3 spans 11 residues. Trimming shortened V by 7 bases and J by 0 bases, and 1 base separated the two germline ends. The CDR3 here is CASTSGNTIYF. CDR3 nucleotides: TGTGCCAGCACCTCTGGAAACACCATATATTTT.

The V and J genes are TRBV2 and TRBJ1-4, with unresolved D. V was pared by 3 bases and J by 5 bases, with 10 bases between. The CDR3 runs to 14 residues. CDR1 is SNHLY and CDR2 is FYNNEI in the germline V gene. CDR3 DNA: TGTGCCAGCAGTGACTCGGGAGACAATGAAAAACTGTTTTTT. This encodes CASSDSGDNEKLFF.

The V gene is TRBV6-5, the J gene TRBJ2-7, with TRBD1 identical over 10 bases. CDR3 size: 13 residues. Germline CDR1 is MNHEY and CDR2 is SVGAGI. V dropped 7 bases and J dropped 5; count of bases not matched to a gene: 5. The CDR3 bases are TGTGCCAGCAATCTAGGGACAGGGGACGAGCAGTACTTC. Its protein product is CASNLGTGDEQYF.